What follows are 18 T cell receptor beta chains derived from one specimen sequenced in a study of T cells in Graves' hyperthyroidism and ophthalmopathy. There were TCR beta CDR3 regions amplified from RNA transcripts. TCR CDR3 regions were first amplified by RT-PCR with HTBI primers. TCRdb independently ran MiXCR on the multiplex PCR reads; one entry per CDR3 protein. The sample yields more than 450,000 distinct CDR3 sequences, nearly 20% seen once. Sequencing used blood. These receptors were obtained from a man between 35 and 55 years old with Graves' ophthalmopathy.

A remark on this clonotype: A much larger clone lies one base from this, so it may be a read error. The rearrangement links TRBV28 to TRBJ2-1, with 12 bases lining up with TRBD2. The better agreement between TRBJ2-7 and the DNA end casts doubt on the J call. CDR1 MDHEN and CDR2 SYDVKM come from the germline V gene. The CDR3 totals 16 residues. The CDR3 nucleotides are TGTGCCAGCAGTTTATCCGGGACTAGCGGGTACAATGAGCAGTACTTC. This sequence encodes CASSLSGTSGYNEQYF.

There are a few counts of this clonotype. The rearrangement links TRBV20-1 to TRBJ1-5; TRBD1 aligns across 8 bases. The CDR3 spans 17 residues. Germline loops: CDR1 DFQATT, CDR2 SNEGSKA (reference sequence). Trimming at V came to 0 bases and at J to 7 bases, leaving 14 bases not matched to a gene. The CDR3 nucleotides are TGCAGTGCTAGAGAACGTAGGACAGGGCGGGTGGGGCAGCCCCAGCATTTT. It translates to CSARERRTGRVGQPQHF.

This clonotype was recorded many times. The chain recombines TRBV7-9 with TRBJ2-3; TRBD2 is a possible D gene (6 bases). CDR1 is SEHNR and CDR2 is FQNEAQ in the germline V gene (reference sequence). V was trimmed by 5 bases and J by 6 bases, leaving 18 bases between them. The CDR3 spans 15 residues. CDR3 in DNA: TGTGCCAGCAGCCGAGTCGGGAGAGATTATGATACGCAGTATTTT. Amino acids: CASSRVGRDYDTQYF.

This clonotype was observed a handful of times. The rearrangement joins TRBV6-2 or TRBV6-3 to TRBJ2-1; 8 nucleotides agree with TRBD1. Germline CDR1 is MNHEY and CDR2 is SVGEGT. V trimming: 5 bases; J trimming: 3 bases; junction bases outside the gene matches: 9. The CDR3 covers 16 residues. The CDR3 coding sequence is TGTGCCAGCAGTGACGGCCGGGACAGGAACTACAATGAGCAGTTCTTC. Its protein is CASSDGRDRNYNEQFF.

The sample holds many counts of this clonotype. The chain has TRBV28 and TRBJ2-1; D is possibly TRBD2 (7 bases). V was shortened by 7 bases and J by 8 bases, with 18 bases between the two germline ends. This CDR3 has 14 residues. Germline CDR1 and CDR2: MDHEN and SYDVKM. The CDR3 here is CASNPRGAWYEQFF. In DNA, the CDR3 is TGTGCCAGCAATCCCCGGGGGGCGTGGTATGAGCAGTTCTTC.

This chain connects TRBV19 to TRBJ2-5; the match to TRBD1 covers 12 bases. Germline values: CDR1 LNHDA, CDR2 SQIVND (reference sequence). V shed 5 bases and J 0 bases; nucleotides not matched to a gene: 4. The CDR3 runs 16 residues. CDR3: CASSRGDRGHQETQYF. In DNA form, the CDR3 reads TGTGCCAGTAGTCGGGGGGACAGGGGGCACCAAGAGACCCAGTACTTC.

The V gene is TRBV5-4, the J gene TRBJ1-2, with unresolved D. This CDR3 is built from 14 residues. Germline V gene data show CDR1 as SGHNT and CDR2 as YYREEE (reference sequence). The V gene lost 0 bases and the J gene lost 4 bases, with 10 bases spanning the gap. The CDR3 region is CASSLEVGGYGYTF. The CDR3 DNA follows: TGTGCCAGCAGCTTGGAGGTGGGCGGCTATGGCTACACCTTC.

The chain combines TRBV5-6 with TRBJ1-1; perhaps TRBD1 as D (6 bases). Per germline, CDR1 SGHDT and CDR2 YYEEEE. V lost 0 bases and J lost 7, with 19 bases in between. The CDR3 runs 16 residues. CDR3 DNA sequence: TGTGCCAGCAGCTTGGGCAGGGGCTTATACGAGGGTGAAGCTTTCTTT. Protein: CASSLGRGLYEGEAFF.

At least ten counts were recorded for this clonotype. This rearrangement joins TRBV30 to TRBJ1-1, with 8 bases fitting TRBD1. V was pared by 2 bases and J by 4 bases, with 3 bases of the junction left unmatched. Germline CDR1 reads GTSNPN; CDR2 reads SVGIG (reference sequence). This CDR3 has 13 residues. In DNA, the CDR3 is TGTGCCTGGAGTCGCGACAGGGGCACTGAAGCTTTCTTT. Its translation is CAWSRDRGTEAFF.

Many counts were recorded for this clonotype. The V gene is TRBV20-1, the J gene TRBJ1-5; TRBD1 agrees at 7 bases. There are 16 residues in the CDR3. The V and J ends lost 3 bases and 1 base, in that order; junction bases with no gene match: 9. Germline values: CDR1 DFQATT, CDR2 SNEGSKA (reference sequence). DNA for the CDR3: TGCAGTGCTAGGAGAGGGGCAGGGGGAAGCAATCAGCCCCAGCATTTT. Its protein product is CSARRGAGGSNQPQHF.

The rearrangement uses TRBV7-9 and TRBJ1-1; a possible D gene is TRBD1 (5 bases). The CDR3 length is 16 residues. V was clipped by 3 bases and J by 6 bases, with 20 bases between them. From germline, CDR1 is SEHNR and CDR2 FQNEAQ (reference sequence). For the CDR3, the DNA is TGTGCCAGCAGCTTCGGGGCCGCGGGGGATCGGGCTGAAGCTTTCTTT. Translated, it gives CASSFGAAGDRAEAFF.

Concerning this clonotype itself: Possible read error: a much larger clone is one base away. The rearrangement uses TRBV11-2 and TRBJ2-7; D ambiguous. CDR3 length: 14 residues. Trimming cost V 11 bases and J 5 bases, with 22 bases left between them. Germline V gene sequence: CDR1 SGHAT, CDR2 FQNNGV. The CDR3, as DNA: TGTGCCGGCACCCCGACGGCGGTACAGAACGAGCAGTACTTC. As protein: CAGTPTAVQNEQYF.

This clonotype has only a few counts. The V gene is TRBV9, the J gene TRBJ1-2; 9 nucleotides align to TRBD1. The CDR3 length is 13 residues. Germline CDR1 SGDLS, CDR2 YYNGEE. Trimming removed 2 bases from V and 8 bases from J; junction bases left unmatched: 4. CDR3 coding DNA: TGTGCCAGCAGCGTCCGGGACAGGGAAGGCTACACCTTC. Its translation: CASSVRDREGYTF.

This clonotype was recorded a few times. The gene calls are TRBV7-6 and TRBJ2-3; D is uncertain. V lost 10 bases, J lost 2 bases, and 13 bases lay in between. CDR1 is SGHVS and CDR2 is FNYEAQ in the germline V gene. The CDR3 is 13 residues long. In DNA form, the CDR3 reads TGTGCCAACAAGAGGAAATTCACAGATACGCAGTATTTT. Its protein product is CANKRKFTDTQYF.

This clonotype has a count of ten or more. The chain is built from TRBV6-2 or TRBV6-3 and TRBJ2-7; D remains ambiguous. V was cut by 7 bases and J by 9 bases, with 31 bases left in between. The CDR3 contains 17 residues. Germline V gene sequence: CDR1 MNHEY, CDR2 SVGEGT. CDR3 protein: CASMSTDGPALSRGQYF. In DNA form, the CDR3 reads TGTGCCAGCATGTCTACCGACGGGCCCGCTCTCAGTCGTGGGCAGTACTTC.

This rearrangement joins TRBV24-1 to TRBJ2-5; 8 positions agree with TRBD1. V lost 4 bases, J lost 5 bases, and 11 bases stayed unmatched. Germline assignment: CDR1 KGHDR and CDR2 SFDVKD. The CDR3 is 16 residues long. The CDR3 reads CATSEIRTGLGETQYF. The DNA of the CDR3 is TGTGCCACCAGTGAGATCAGGACAGGGCTCGGCGAGACCCAGTACTTC.

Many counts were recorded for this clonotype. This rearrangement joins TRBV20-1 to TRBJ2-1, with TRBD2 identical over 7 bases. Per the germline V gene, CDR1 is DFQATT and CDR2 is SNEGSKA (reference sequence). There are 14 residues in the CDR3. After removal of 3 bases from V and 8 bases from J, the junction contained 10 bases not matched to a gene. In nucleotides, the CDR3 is TGCAGTGCTAGTGTGCGGGAGACGATAGATGAGCAGTTCTTC. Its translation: CSASVRETIDEQFF.

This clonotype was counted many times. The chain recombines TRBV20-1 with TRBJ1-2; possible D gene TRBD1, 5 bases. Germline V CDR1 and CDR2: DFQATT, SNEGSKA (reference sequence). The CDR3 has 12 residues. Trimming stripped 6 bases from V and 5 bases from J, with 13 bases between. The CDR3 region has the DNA TGCAGTGCAAGGGACCTGGGGTATGGCTACACCTTC. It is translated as CSARDLGYGYTF.